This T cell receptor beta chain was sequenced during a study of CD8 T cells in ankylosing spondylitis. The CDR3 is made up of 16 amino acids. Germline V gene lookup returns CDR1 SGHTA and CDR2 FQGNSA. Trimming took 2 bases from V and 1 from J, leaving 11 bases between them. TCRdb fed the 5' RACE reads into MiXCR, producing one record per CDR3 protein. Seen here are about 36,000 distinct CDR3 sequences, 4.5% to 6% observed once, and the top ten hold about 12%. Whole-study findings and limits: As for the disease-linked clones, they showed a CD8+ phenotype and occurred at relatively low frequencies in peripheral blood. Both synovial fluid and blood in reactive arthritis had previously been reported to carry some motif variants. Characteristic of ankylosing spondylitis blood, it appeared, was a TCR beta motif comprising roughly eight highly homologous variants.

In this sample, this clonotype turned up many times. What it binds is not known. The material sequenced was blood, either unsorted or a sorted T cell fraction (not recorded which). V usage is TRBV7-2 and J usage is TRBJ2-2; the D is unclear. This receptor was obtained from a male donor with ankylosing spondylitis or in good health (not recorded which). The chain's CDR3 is CASSLPGPMNTGELFF. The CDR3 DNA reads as TGTGCCAGCAGCTTACCAGGTCCGATGAACACCGGGGAGCTGTTTTTT. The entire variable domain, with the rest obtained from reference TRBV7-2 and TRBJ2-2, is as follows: GAGVSQSPSNKVTEKGKDVELRCDPISGHTALYWYRQSLGQGLEFLIYFQGNSAPDKSGLPSDRFSAERTGGSVSTLTIQRTQQEDSAVYLCASSLPGPMNTGELFFGEGSRLTVL.